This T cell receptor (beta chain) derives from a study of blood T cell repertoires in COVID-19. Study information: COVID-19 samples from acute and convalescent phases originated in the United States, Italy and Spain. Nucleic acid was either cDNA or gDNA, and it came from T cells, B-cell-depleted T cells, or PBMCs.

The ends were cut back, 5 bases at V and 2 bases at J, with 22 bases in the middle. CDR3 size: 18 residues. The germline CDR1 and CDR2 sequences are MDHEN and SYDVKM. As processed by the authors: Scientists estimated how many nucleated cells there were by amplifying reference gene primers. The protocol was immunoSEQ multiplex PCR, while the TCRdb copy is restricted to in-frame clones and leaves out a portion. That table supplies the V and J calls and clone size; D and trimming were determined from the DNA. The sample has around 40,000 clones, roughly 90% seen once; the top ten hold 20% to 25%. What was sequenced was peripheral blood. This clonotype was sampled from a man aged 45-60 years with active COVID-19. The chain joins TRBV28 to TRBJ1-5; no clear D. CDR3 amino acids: CASSPILSGVGGNQPQHF. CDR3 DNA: TGTGCCAGCAGTCCTATCTTATCCGGGGTTGGGGGCAATCAGCCCCAGCATTTT. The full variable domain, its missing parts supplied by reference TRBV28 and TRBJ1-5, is DVKVTQSSRYLVKRTGEKVFLECVQDMDHENMFWYRQDPGLGLRLIYFSYDVKMKEKGDIPEGYSVSREKKERFSLILESASTNQTSMYLCASSPILSGVGGNQPQHFGDGTRLSIL.